The rows below give T cell receptor beta chains drawn from one sample of a study of OX40 agonist ivuxolimab in advanced cancers. TCRdb keeps only in-frame clones here, not all; method: immunoSEQ multiplex PCR. The sample shows 70,000 to 85,000 clones, about 88% of them seen only once. The input for sequencing was CD4+ or CD8+ T cells sorted from blood, taken in a trial of the OX40 agonist ivuxolimab. The receptors shown here come from an adult with an advanced solid tumor such as melanoma, head and neck, liver or kidney cancer. The conserved cysteine and the conserved F or W are not part of the CDR3 here. Fields, in order: V gene, J gene, CDR3 protein.

V gene: TRBV4-3
J gene: TRBJ2-5
CDR3 protein: ASSRGLGGTQETQY

V gene: TRBV4-1
J gene: TRBJ1-6
CDR3 protein: ASSQVALAPLH

V gene: TRBV5-1
J gene: TRBJ2-7
CDR3 protein: ASSIVPGQEYEQY

V gene: TRBV27
J gene: TRBJ2-7
CDR3 protein: ASSLKGGESYEQY

V gene: TRBV7-9
J gene: TRBJ2-7
CDR3 protein: ASGFETGVSEQY

V gene: TRBV28
J gene: TRBJ2-6
CDR3 protein: ASSLAGSGANVLT

V gene: TRBV5-4
J gene: TRBJ1-3
CDR3 protein: ASFLQGGGNTIY

V gene: TRBV6-5
J gene: TRBJ2-1
CDR3 protein: ASSYSERSIVEQF

V gene: TRBV18
J gene: TRBJ1-5
CDR3 protein: ASTPSSDNQPQH

V gene: TRBV18
J gene: TRBJ2-1
CDR3 protein: ASSPEIEQF

V gene: TRBV6-6
J gene: TRBJ1-4
CDR3 protein: ASSYRTGEKLF

V gene: TRBV19
J gene: TRBJ2-7
CDR3 protein: ASRRGLAEDEQY

V gene: TRBV4-1
J gene: TRBJ2-1
CDR3 protein: ASSQVDLGLAGANEQF

V gene: TRBV7-2
J gene: TRBJ2-7
CDR3 protein: ASSLGPTSGYYEQY

V gene: TRBV6-5
J gene: TRBJ2-5
CDR3 protein: ASSAGLAGQETQY

V gene: TRBV7-8
J gene: TRBJ2-7
CDR3 protein: ASSLPGGAGEQY

V gene: TRBV18
J gene: TRBJ2-1
CDR3 protein: ASSPRLALNEQF

V gene: TRBV11-3
J gene: TRBJ2-3
CDR3 protein: ASSPEGPLAQY

V gene: TRBV30
J gene: TRBJ1-4
CDR3 protein: APTYPPGQLNEKLF

V gene: TRBV10-2
J gene: TRBJ2-3
CDR3 protein: ASSESWGFTDTQY

V gene: TRBV6-1
J gene: TRBJ1-2
CDR3 protein: ASSEMDYGYT

V gene: TRBV5-6
J gene: TRBJ2-3
CDR3 protein: ASSLLAGAPTDTQY

V gene: TRBV28
J gene: TRBJ2-2
CDR3 protein: ASSTGGAGELF

V gene: TRBV5-6
J gene: TRBJ2-2
CDR3 protein: ASSTATGAFGELF

V gene: TRBV28
J gene: TRBJ1-1
CDR3 protein: ASSIGQGVSDEAF

V gene: TRBV6-6
J gene: TRBJ2-1
CDR3 protein: ASKSTGTRYNEQF

V gene: TRBV11-2
J gene: TRBJ2-5
CDR3 protein: ASSPRRIQETQY

V gene: TRBV7-7
J gene: TRBJ2-2
CDR3 protein: ASSPGGLANTGELF

V gene: TRBV5-1
J gene: TRBJ2-2
CDR3 protein: ASSGQGQHTGELF

V gene: TRBV5-1
J gene: TRBJ2-5
CDR3 protein: ASSLALQGGETQY

V gene: TRBV6-4
J gene: TRBJ2-1
CDR3 protein: ASSFSVASYNEQF

V gene: TRBV5-1
J gene: TRBJ1-2
CDR3 protein: ASSPGDQQGSSYGYT

V gene: TRBV10-2
J gene: TRBJ2-5
CDR3 protein: ASSEGTGVTQY

V gene: TRBV7-2
J gene: TRBJ2-5
CDR3 protein: ASSARAGQGETQY

V gene: TRBV6-1
J gene: TRBJ1-5
CDR3 protein: ASSELQTSNQPQH

V gene: TRBV11-2
J gene: TRBJ2-3
CDR3 protein: ASSLGQRTLGDTQY

V gene: TRBV4-3
J gene: TRBJ2-1
CDR3 protein: ASSPWGASGVSWQF

V gene: TRBV7-8
J gene: TRBJ2-1
CDR3 protein: ASSYLAARGF

V gene: TRBV5-6
J gene: TRBJ1-2
CDR3 protein: ASSFPDSRDGYT

V gene: TRBV6-7
J gene: TRBJ1-2
CDR3 protein: ASSYPQGWGYT

V gene: TRBV18
J gene: TRBJ2-3
CDR3 protein: ASSPPGLAFPDTQY

V gene: TRBV6-5
J gene: TRBJ1-1
CDR3 protein: ASSLDTEAF

V gene: TRBV11-2
J gene: TRBJ1-1
CDR3 protein: ASSSLKGAGNTEAF

V gene: TRBV5-6
J gene: TRBJ2-7
CDR3 protein: ASSLGYQFYEQY

V gene: TRBV5-4
J gene: TRBJ1-2
CDR3 protein: ASSSPSGTSLSYT

V gene: TRBV21-1
J gene: TRBJ1-1
CDR3 protein: ASSKALGPWNTEAF

V gene: TRBV28
J gene: TRBJ1-1
CDR3 protein: ASSLGVGAF

V gene: TRBV19
J gene: TRBJ2-2
CDR3 protein: ASSQRGLAARTGELF

V gene: TRBV5-1
J gene: TRBJ2-7
CDR3 protein: ASSQARTSGRAVEQY

V gene: TRBV15
J gene: TRBJ2-7
CDR3 protein: ATSRDAGYEQY

V gene: TRBV7-2
J gene: TRBJ1-1
CDR3 protein: ASSENAGHTTEAF

V gene: TRBV7-2
J gene: TRBJ1-1
CDR3 protein: ASSFEGLTEAF

V gene: TRBV5-1
J gene: TRBJ2-1
CDR3 protein: ASSGQPGLAGRNEQF

V gene: TRBV28
J gene: TRBJ2-4
CDR3 protein: ASSENKGLNIQY

V gene: TRBV7-2
J gene: TRBJ1-2
CDR3 protein: ASSPGDYGYT

V gene: TRBV19
J gene: TRBJ1-3
CDR3 protein: ASIPPSGEGNTIY

V gene: TRBV28
J gene: TRBJ2-5
CDR3 protein: ASSSLADQHGTQY

V gene: TRBV29-1
J gene: TRBJ2-1
CDR3 protein: SVGVGGGRRNEQF

V gene: TRBV7-7
J gene: TRBJ2-7
CDR3 protein: ASSLGGTGLYEQY

V gene: TRBV7-2
J gene: TRBJ2-3
CDR3 protein: ASSLHRGSTDTQY